This record concerns one T cell receptor beta chain sequence. No antigen is known for it. The data were taken from a study of cytomegalovirus exposure and HLA in healthy donors (TCRdb year 2017). For the wider study: According to an earlier analysis of a few hundred of the donors, 150 million to 200 million T cells yielded 117 million unique TCR beta sequences and 276 Gb of sequence data. Roughly 300 gigabases of sequencing data and roughly 80 million unique TCR sequences made up an early release that covered about 640 HLA-typed donors. Of the 398 genotyped donors, approximately 83% fell in the genetic ancestry cluster associated with self-reported Caucasian donors. The study was designed to test whether signatures of past pathogen exposure could be identified by cataloging public T cell receptors. The study profiled the T cell repertoires of about 640 subjects by immunosequencing and related them to cytomegalovirus serostatus. Along with the approximately 700-subject first cohort, a separate validation cohort of some 130 different subjects was used. The study combined high-throughput TCR immunosequencing, statistical association of individual TCRs with disease status, and machine learning to predict cytomegalovirus infection status. To study patterns of TCR occurrence, a later analysis re-analyzed previously published TCR beta repertoires from 600 to 750 donors and added high-resolution HLA genotyping. The later analysis used no new phenotypic data to find candidate immune exposures, relying instead on TCR beta sequences and their occurrence across donors. In an earlier analysis of more than 550 of the donors, high-throughput TCR beta sequencing was used to judge whether each TCR beta V gene segment behaved as functional or pseudogenic. Alongside the repertoire data, information on donor age, sex, ethnicity and CMV serostatus was compiled. A later genetic analysis took genome-wide SNP genotypes for about 55% of the 666 donors and used that subset as a discovery cohort. Every discovery cohort repertoire had been produced on one sequencing platform. HLA typing included class I and class II loci at four-digit resolution. The number of typed donors differed by locus: about 620-640 for A, B, C, DRB1 and DQB1; approximately 530 for DQA1; approximately 600 for DPA1; and some 430 for DPB1. About five DR-DQ haplotypes were treated as single units for association and clustering because of strong linkage in the cohort. Among 300 to 450 genotyped donors of the cohort, an average of 235,054 unique TCR beta nucleotide sequences were sequenced per donor, about a sixth of them non-productive.

The library came from the immunoSEQ multiplex PCR assay. The multiplex PCR relied on a mix of 60 forward primers for TCR Vbeta segments and 13 reverse primers for TCR Jbeta segments. A multiplex PCR assay on genomic DNA amplified the CDR3 region of rearranged TCR beta genes. Amplified TCR beta libraries were sequenced as 87-base-pair reads on the Illumina HiSeq System. The original methods were these. Across the 500 to 850 repertoires, a later analysis counted 80 million or so unique TCR beta chains, roughly 11 million of which were shared by at least two donors. Raw reads were error-corrected and collapsed into unique sequences by a nearest-neighbor algorithm in which closely related sequences were merged to remove PCR and sequencing errors. CDR3 sequences were aligned to IMGT reference sequences to assign V, D and J gene segments. For a sequence to be retained, a match of at least six nucleotides was required to both a V gene segment and a J gene segment. Rearrangements were classified as productive when the CDR3 lacked stop codons and remained in frame with V and J, and all other rearrangements were classified as non-productive. Following IMGT convention, CDR3 was defined as the stretch from the second conserved V-encoded cysteine up to the conserved J-encoded phenylalanine. The earlier analysis of about 610 of the donors excluded sequences that lacked an unambiguous match to a single V gene segment. An earlier analysis of fewer than 650 of the donors classified V segments as functional when productive rearrangements were above 56.7% and as segregating when the standard deviation between donors was above 5%. A statistical classification framework was built to diagnose cytomegalovirus status from the catalog of TCR beta chain sequences. In a later analysis, V and J genes were assigned by comparing TCR nucleotide sequences against IMGT/GENE-DB human TR gene sequences. Using the TCRdist pipeline, a later analysis assigned CDR3 sequences along with most-parsimonious VDJ recombination scenarios. In a later analysis, each TCR beta chain was defined by its CDR3 amino acid sequence together with its V-gene family, and reads lacking a unique V-gene family were excluded. In a later analysis, around 650 highly shared, low-generation-probability nucleotide sequences were removed to address suspected cross-contamination and a sequencing artifact. In a later analysis, a clonal expansion index for each public chain was calculated from normalized within-repertoire ranks of inferred template counts. Generation probabilities in a later analysis came from a VDJ recombination model fitted to out-of-frame rearrangements, and those results were checked against IGoR. In a later analysis, hypergeometric tests were used to score TCR-TCR, TCR-HLA and TCR-CMV co-occurrence, with a repertoire-size bias correction applied to TCR pairs. False discovery rates were estimated in a later analysis by permuting HLA or CMV assignments 20 times. In a later analysis, co-occurring TCRs were grouped with DBSCAN, and TCRdist sequence similarity was added when clustering was performed within HLA-allele-positive subsets. Repertoires with fewer than 30,000 or more than 120,000 public chains, plus five repertoires with anomalous nucleotide sharing, were excluded from co-occurrence clustering. What TCRdb holds here is the immuneACCESS table cut down to in-frame rearrangements. Part of the clones is not present; checked against another copy, under half of the missing clones reflect an unresolved V gene, and the others are unexplained. For V, J and clone size, that table is used; D and trimming come from the DNA. The sample's records list more than 100,000 clones. Of the sample, approximately 1.5% falls within the top ten clones.

What the study reported, not specific to this receptor: The 87-base-pair reads could not distinguish some IMGT-functional V segments, including TRBV6-2 and TRBV6-3, so those segments were excluded. Several of the top co-occurrence clusters appeared to be linked to parvovirus B19, influenza, CMV and Epstein-Barr virus, according to a later analysis. Linkage disequilibrium might explain the correlated functional status among segregating V segments, but an unknown experimental factor could not be ruled out. It was suggested by the authors that the approach could potentially be generalized to other disease states and immunological phenotypes. In a later genetic analysis, fewer N-insertions in productive TCRs were reported among donors in an Asian-associated ancestry cluster than the 666-donor mean. In the study, about 150 TCR beta chains were listed as associated with cytomegalovirus. While some public TCRs were present in many individuals, most TCR sequences turned up only very rarely across donors. When HLA alleles, especially DR and DQ, strongly co-occurred, TCR associations were difficult to assign to individual alleles. In a later analysis, HLA-associated TCR beta chains showed more clonal expansion and lower generation probabilities than non-associated chains that were equally common. In an earlier analysis of some 550 of the donors, most TCR beta V segments were observed in productive rearrangements about 87% or about 30% of the time, broadly matching IMGT annotations. A further reported finding was that TCR beta sequences accurately predicted the HLA-A and HLA-B alleles for most subjects in the first cohort. The cohort was sequenced for TCR beta chains only, and without alpha or paired-chain data the features that could be detected were limited. The earlier analysis of approximately 590 of the donors excluded approximately 17 rarely observed V segments, including chromosome 9 orphons, because counts were too low. Cytomegalovirus status was reported to be diagnosed by the classifier with high specificity and sensitivity in both the original and validation cohorts. Because some donors lacked HLA typing at each locus, the association tests relied only on the typed subset. According to a later analysis, TCR association rates differed among HLA loci, with DRB1 alleles showing the most associated TCRs and HLA-C alleles showing the fewest. Presence/absence analyses assumed roughly uniform sequencing depth across donors, an assumption that may not hold. A later analysis associated 17,000 or so TCR beta sequences with specific HLA alleles at a false discovery rate of 0.05. A later genetic analysis associated a missense DCLRE1C variant with V-gene and J-gene trimming of TCR beta chains, and an independent cohort replicated the association. Most CMV-associated TCR beta chains appeared to be HLA-restricted in a later analysis, and the HLA associations seemed to be driven largely by CMV exposure. In vitro tests confirmed that a few of the cytomegalovirus-associated TCR beta chains recognize cytomegalovirus antigens. For the cohort, immune exposure information was limited to CMV serostatus. A cluster of highly shared sequence variants was judged likely to be a technical artifact of the sequencing pipeline.

From the cysteine through the phenylalanine, the CDR3 covers 15 amino acids. The only DNA kept is the CDR3, 45 bases in frame from the first base. CDR1 is given as KGHSH and CDR2 as LQKENI, both from the germline V gene. After removal of 1 base from V and 7 bases from J, the junction retains 4 bases not matched to a gene. The cohort consisted of approximately 690 healthy bone marrow donors. Cohort members were all nominally healthy when sampled, although unrecorded immune exposures were likely present. The donor tested CMV seronegative, placing the donor among the 300 to 400 seronegative members of the cohort. A peripheral blood sample was provided by each donor, and peripheral blood mononuclear cells were used for TCR beta sequencing. Genomic DNA extraction from the blood cell samples was performed with the Qiagen DNeasy Blood Extraction Kit.

Sample: PBMCs. This chain joins TRBV18 to TRBJ1-6; 7 junctional bases match TRBD1. This TCR was sampled from a woman aged 40 to 50 in good health and CMV-seronegative. The nucleotides read TGTGCCAGCTCACCACGCCCAGGGGGGAATTCACCCCTCCACTTT. Its protein reads: CASSPRPGGNSPLHF.